This T cell receptor (beta chain) came from a study of OX40 agonist ivuxolimab in advanced cancers. At the level of the whole study: The costimulatory receptor OX40 (CD134) was targeted by ivuxolimab, a fully human IgG2 agonistic monoclonal antibody. In the dose-escalation cohort, 82.7% of patients were male, and the mean age was about 55 years, with a range of roughly 20 to 80. Of the roughly 51 dose-escalation patients, hepatocellular carcinoma was present in 19, melanoma in approximately 15, renal cell carcinoma in 9 and head and neck cancer in 9. Prior anti-PD-1, anti-PD-L1 or anti-CTLA-4 therapy was permitted, and checkpoint inhibitors had been received by around 40% of dose-escalation patients. Partial responses occurred in three dose-escalation patients, of whom one had hepatocellular carcinoma and two had cutaneous melanoma. Intravenous ivuxolimab was administered to patients every 2 weeks at six dose levels: 0.01, 0.1, 0.3, 1.5, 3 and 10 mg/kg. The paper covers the monotherapy dose-escalation part of the phase I ivuxolimab trial, which included N = 52 patients. Peripheral TCRbeta sequencing aimed to test whether ivuxolimab altered TCR sequence diversity and caused clonal T-cell expansion.

For CDR1 and CDR2, the germline V gene lists MGHRA and YSYEKL. At the junction V is shortened by 2 bases and J by 7 bases; bases outside the gene matches: 11. Spanning cysteine to phenylalanine, the CDR3 consists of 16 amino acids. Kept here is only the CDR3 DNA, which spans 48 bases and is read in frame from base 1. Concerning this clone itself: The antigen this receptor binds is unknown. No much larger clone exists at a distance of one base, and base qualities are not known.

Genomic DNA was isolated from the sorted cells so that the TCRbeta CDR3 region could be sequenced. TCRbeta CDR3 regions were sequenced using the immunoSEQ Assay. Drawn from immuneACCESS, this table holds only the in-frame rearrangements with V and J called that TCRdb kept. Clones are partly lost; checked studies trace under half to an unresolved V gene and leave the rest unexplained. In all, the sample holds some 50,000 clones, and approximately 84% of those were seen once. Clones ranked in the top ten supply roughly 4.5% of the sample. Results and caveats for the whole study, not just this receptor: On average, CD8+ T cells showed more expanded clones than CD4+ T cells after ivuxolimab. The antigen specificity of the clonally expanded peripheral T cells was not determined. In partial responders in the 0.1-3.0 mg/kg groups, normalized peripheral clonal expansion was found to be among the lowest, especially among CD8+ T cells. Low levels of normalized T-cell clonal expansion were also seen in some nonresponding patients. At doses of 0.1 to 3.0 mg/kg, clonal expansion of both CD4+ and CD8+ T cells in blood was seen between baseline and week 6.

The trial excluded patients who had a history of autoimmune disease or who were on systemic immunosuppression. Peripheral blood for TCR sequencing was collected from all dose cohorts at baseline, on cycle 4 day 1, and on cycle 7 day 1. The samples were drawn from a first-in-human, open-label, multicenter phase I dose-escalation trial of ivuxolimab. Adults with locally advanced or metastatic melanoma, renal cell carcinoma, hepatocellular carcinoma or head and neck squamous cell carcinoma were enrolled in the trial. Before TCR sequencing, CD4+ T cells and CD8+ T cells were sorted from peripheral blood as separate populations.

The material sequenced was CD4+ or CD8+ T cells sorted from blood, taken in a trial of the OX40 agonist ivuxolimab. The receptor comes from an adult with an advanced solid tumor such as melanoma, head and neck, liver or kidney cancer. The rearrangement combines TRBV4-1 with TRBJ1-5, and TRBD1 matches 7 of the central bases. The encoded CDR3 is CASSQPGRGREQPQHF. The base sequence is TGCGCCAGCAGCCAACCCGGTAGGGGGCGTGAACAGCCCCAGCATTTT.